The clone carrying this TCR beta chain turned up a few times. What it recognizes is unknown. Other nucleotide sequences in the sample specify the same CDR3. RNA extraction was followed by reverse transcription into cDNA, which acted as the sequencing template. The table came from immunoSEQ multiplex PCR; TCRdb's copy has only in-frame clones and leaves some out. This sample has about 280,000 clones, with roughly 64% found just once. V lost 0 bases, J lost 3 bases, and 3 bases lay in between. CDR3 length: 13 residues. Germline V gives CDR1 SGHRS, CDR2 YFSETQ. These data belong to a study of CD8+ T cells in alopecia areata. Sample treatment: oral pan-JAK inhibitor, 5-10 mg twice daily. Points from the study as a whole: Amid tofacitinib therapy, many expanded lesional clones stayed present in scalp and blood.

The V gene is TRBV5-1, the J gene TRBJ1-4; D gene uncertain. This material consisted of CD4+ T cells sorted from blood, taken at week 24, from a patient treated with tofacitinib. The clonotype comes from a human donor with alopecia areata. The DNA of the CDR3 is TGCGCCAGCAGCTTGGAGGCTAATGAAAAACTGTTTTTT. Residues: CASSLEANEKLFF. Full variable domain (missing parts from reference TRBV5-1 and TRBJ1-4): KAGVTQTPRYLIKTRGQQVTLSCSPISGHRSVSWYQQTPGQGLQFLFEYFSETQRNKGNFPGRFSGRQFSNSRSEMNVSTLELGDSALYLCASSLEANEKLFFGSGTQLSVL.